This is a list of T cell receptor beta chains from one sample in a study of graft-versus-host responses after intestinal transplantation. The data were produced by immunoSEQ multiplex PCR, yet TCRdb's version contains in-frame clones alone and is incomplete. Of some 29,000 clones listed, about three quarters are singletons. Specimen: ileum tissue, collected 98 days after intestinal transplantation. The receptor set was obtained from a human patient who received an intestinal transplant, so some T cells may come from the graft donor. The CDR3 runs from the conserved cysteine through the conserved F or W. The D gene is left open where the match is weak. The size entry is marked missing in some rows and otherwise reads once, few, many or a size class.

>-|TRBV29-1|TRBJ1-2|-
CSVVGRPGNYGYTF
TGCAGCGTTGTGGGACGGCCGGGAAACTATGGCTACACCTTC
>-|TRBV6-1|TRBJ2-5|TRBD1
CASSEGPGTGVETQYF
TGTGCCAGCAGTGAAGGCCCCGGGACAGGGGTTGAGACCCAGTACTTC
>-|TRBV5-1|TRBJ1-1|-
CASSNRDFGGTEAFF
TGCGCCAGCAGCAACAGGGACTTTGGGGGCACTGAAGCTTTCTTT
>-|TRBV20-1|TRBJ2-7|-
CSASPEYEQYF
TGCAGTGCCAGTCCGGAGTACGAGCAGTACTTC
>-|TRBV14|TRBJ2-1|-
CASSQYGLVYNEQFF
TGTGCCAGCAGCCAATATGGGCTAGTGTACAATGAGCAGTTCTTC
>-|TRBV5-5|TRBJ2-7|-
CASSLVMTGTYEQYF
TGTGCCAGCAGCCTGGTCATGACAGGAACCTACGAGCAGTACTTC
>-|TRBV4-2|TRBJ2-1|TRBD1
CASSRGTGESGNEQFF
TGTGCCAGCAGCCGGGGCACAGGGGAAAGTGGCAATGAGCAGTTCTTC
>-|TRBV7-2|TRBJ1-2|-
CASSLLRRSGQPNYGYTF
TGTGCCAGCAGCCTCTTAAGGCGCTCTGGACAGCCTAACTATGGCTACACCTTC
>-|TRBV4-1|TRBJ1-1|-
CASSLMTGNTEAFF
TGCGCCAGCAGCCTTATGACGGGGAACACTGAAGCTTTCTTT
>-|TRBV2|TRBJ2-3|TRBD2
CASGIIAGQSTDTQYF
TGTGCCAGCGGCATAATAGCGGGCCAGAGCACAGATACGCAGTATTTT
>-|TRBV6-8|TRBJ1-4|TRBD1
CASRQGNNLNATNEKLFF
TGTGCCAGCAGACAGGGGAACAACCTAAACGCAACTAATGAAAAACTGTTTTTT
>-|TRBV27|TRBJ2-7|TRBD1
CASSPGGSGEQYF
TGTGCCAGCAGTCCAGGGGGCTCGGGCGAGCAGTACTTC
>-|TRBV19|TRBJ2-7|-
CASSPEHGGGSYEQYF
TGTGCCAGTAGTCCCGAACATGGTGGGGGATCCTACGAGCAGTACTTC
>-|TRBV12-5|TRBJ2-1|-
CASGTPTRDNEQFF
TGTGCTAGTGGTACCCCCACAAGGGACAATGAGCAGTTCTTC
>-|TRBV7-6|TRBJ2-7|-
CASSLALRDSNSYEQYF
TGTGCCAGCAGCTTAGCGCTCCGGGACTCTAATTCCTACGAGCAGTACTTC
>-|TRBV19|TRBJ2-7|-
CASSTVGGAYEQYF
TGTGCCAGTAGCACCGTAGGGGGTGCGTACGAGCAGTACTTC
>-|TRBV19|TRBJ1-6|TRBD1
CASSTPPGGKVYVNTSGLHF
TGTGCCAGTAGTACCCCTCCAGGGGGCAAGGTTTATGTAAACACTTCAGGCCTCCACTTT
>few|TRBV7-9|TRBJ2-7|-
CASSLNDGRLYEQYF
TGTGCCAGCAGCCTGAACGATGGCAGGCTCTACGAGCAGTACTTC
>-|TRBV7-6|TRBJ1-2|TRBD1
CASSLGQGGGYTF
TGTGCCAGCAGCTTAGGACAGGGAGGTGGCTACACCTTC
>few|TRBV5-1|TRBJ2-7|TRBD2
CASSPDGGGPPYF
TGCGCCAGCAGCCCGGACGGGGGGGGACCACCGTACTTC
>-|TRBV7-3|TRBJ2-7|TRBD2
CASSILAGSTYEQYF
TGTGCCAGCAGCATCCTAGCGGGGTCCACCTACGAGCAGTACTTC
>-|TRBV7-9|TRBJ2-1|-
CASSARDGDNEQFF
TGTGCCAGCAGCGCCCGGGACGGGGACAATGAGCAGTTCTTC
>-|TRBV28|TRBJ2-3|-
CASSLWAAVTDTQYF
TGTGCCAGCAGTTTATGGGCAGCCGTCACAGATACGCAGTATTTT
>-|TRBV14|TRBJ2-5|TRBD1
CASSLLTGAGGTQYF
TGTGCCAGCAGCCTTTTGACAGGGGCAGGAGGGACCCAGTACTTC
>-|TRBV11-2|TRBJ2-3|TRBD2
CASSSVRESTDTQYF
TGTGCCAGCAGCTCGGTGCGGGAGAGCACAGATACGCAGTATTTT
>once|TRBV30|TRBJ2-2|-
CASLPNTGELFF
TGTGCCTCTCTTCCGAACACCGGGGAGCTGTTTTTT
>-|TRBV28|TRBJ2-3|-
CASSPGTRLEDTQYF
TGTGCCAGCAGTCCCGGGACGCGCTTGGAAGATACGCAGTATTTT
>-|TRBV19|TRBJ2-3|TRBD1
CASSRGTGSTDTQYF
TGTGCCAGTAGTAGGGGGACAGGGAGCACAGATACGCAGTATTTT
>few|TRBV5-1|TRBJ1-6|TRBD1
CASSLGGDRNSPLHF
TGCGCCAGCAGCTTGGGGGGGGACAGAAATTCACCCCTCCACTTT
>-|TRBV7-8|TRBJ1-3|-
CASSTHPLSGNTIYF
TGTGCCAGCAGCACCCACCCACTGTCTGGAAACACCATATATTTT
>-|TRBV11-1|TRBJ1-1|TRBD1
CASSLTGQGANTEAFF
TGTGCCAGCAGCTTAACGGGACAGGGGGCGAACACTGAAGCTTTCTTT
>few|TRBV4-2|TRBJ2-1|TRBD1
CASSHPDRSSYNEQFF
TGTGCCAGCAGCCACCCGGACAGGAGCTCCTACAATGAGCAGTTCTTC
>few|TRBV10-3|TRBJ2-3|-
CAIRAGSTDTQYF
TGTGCCATCAGAGCAGGTAGCACAGATACGCAGTATTTT
>few|TRBV19|TRBJ2-1|TRBD2
CASSIGYGGAVNEQFF
TGTGCCAGTAGTATTGGGTACGGGGGGGCGGTCAATGAGCAGTTCTTC
>-|TRBV7-8|TRBJ1-5|-
CASSEQGGGSNQPQHF
TGTGCCAGCAGCGAACAGGGAGGGGGGAGCAATCAGCCCCAGCATTTT
>-|TRBV19|TRBJ2-3|-
CASSIGGGEDTQYF
TGTGCCAGTAGTATTGGAGGGGGGGAAGATACGCAGTATTTT
>-|TRBV10-1|TRBJ2-2|TRBD1
CASRWTGGNTGELFF
TGCGCCAGCAGGTGGACAGGGGGCAACACCGGGGAGCTGTTTTTT
>-|TRBV2|TRBJ1-2|-
CASRLRRQGLLNYGYTF
TGTGCCAGCAGGTTGCGGCGGCAGGGCCTGTTAAACTATGGCTACACCTTC
>-|TRBV19|TRBJ1-4|-
CATRNGEKLFF
TGTGCCACCAGAAATGGGGAAAAACTGTTTTTT
>-|TRBV7-9|TRBJ2-3|TRBD2
CASSQPTSGGTDTQYF
TGTGCCAGCAGCCAACCCACTAGCGGGGGCACAGATACGCAGTATTTT
>few|TRBV15|TRBJ1-1|-
CATRATVMNTEAFF
TGTGCCACCAGGGCGACAGTCATGAACACTGAAGCTTTCTTT
>-|TRBV5-1|TRBJ2-7|TRBD1
CASSLGTGFSYEQYF
TGCGCCAGCAGCTTAGGGACAGGTTTCTCCTACGAGCAGTACTTC